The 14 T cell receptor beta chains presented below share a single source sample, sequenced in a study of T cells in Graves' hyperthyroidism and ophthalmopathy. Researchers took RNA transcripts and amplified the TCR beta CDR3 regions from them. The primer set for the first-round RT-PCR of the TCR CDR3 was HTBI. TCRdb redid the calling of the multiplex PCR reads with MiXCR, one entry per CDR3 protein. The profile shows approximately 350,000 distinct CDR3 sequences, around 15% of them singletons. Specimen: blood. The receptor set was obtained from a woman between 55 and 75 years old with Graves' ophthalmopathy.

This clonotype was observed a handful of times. CDR3: CSARDQWDRGLGNTIYF. In nucleotides, the CDR3 is TGCAGTGCTAGAGATCAGTGGGACAGGGGGCTTGGAAACACCATATATTTT. This chain joins TRBV20-1 and TRBJ1-3, with TRBD1 identical over 12 bases. CDR1 is DFQATT and CDR2 is SNEGSKA in the germline V gene (reference sequence). The CDR3 covers 17 residues. V shed 0 bases, J shed 3 bases, and the junction held 6 bases outside the gene matches.

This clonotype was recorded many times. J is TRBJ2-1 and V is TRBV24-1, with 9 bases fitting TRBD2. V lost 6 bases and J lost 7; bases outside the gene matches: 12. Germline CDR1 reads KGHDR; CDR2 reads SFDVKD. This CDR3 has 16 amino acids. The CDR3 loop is CATSPAQAGGPNEQFF. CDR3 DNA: TGTGCCACCAGTCCTGCCCAGGCGGGAGGGCCAAATGAGCAGTTCTTC.

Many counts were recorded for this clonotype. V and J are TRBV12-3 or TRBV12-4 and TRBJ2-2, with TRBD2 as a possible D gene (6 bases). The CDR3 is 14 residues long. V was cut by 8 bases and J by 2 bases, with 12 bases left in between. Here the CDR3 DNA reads TGTGCCAGCTCCGGACTAACAAACACCGGGGAGCTGTTTTTT. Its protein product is CASSGLTNTGELFF.

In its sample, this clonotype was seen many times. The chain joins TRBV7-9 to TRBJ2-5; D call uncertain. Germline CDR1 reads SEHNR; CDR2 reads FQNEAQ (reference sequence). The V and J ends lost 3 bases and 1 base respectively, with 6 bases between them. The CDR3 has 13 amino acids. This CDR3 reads CASSFNSQETQYF. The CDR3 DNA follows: TGTGCCAGCAGCTTTAACAGCCAAGAGACCCAGTACTTC.

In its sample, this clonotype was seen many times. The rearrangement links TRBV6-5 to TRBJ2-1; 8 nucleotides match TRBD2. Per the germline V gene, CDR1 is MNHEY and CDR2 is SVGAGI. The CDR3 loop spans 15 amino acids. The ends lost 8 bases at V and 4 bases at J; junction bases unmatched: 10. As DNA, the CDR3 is TGTGCCAGCTCGGGCTCCGGACTAGCATACAATGAGCAGTTCTTC. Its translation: CASSGSGLAYNEQFF.

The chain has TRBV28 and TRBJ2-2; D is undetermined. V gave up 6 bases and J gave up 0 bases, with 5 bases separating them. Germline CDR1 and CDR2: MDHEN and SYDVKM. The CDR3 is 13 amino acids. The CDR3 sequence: CASREPNTGELFF. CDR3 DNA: TGTGCCAGCAGGGAGCCGAACACCGGGGAGCTGTTTTTT.

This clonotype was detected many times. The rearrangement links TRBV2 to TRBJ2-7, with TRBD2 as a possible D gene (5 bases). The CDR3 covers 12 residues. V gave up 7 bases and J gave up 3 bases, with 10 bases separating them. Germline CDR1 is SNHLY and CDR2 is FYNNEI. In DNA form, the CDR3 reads TGTGCCAGCACCACTACTAGCTACGAGCAGTACTTC. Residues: CASTTTSYEQYF.

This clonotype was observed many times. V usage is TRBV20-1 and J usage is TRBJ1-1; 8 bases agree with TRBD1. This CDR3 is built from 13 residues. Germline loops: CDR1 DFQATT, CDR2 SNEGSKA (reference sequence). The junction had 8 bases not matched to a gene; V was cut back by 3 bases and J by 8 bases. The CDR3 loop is CSASELDRGEAFF. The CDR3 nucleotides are TGCAGTGCTAGCGAGCTAGACAGGGGCGAAGCTTTCTTT.

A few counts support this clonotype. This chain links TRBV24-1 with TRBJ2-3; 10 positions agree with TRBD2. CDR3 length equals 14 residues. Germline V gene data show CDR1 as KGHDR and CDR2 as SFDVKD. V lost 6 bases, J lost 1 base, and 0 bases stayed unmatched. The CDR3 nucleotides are TGTGCCACCAGTCTAGCGGGAGGCACAGATACGCAGTATTTT. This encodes CATSLAGGTDTQYF.

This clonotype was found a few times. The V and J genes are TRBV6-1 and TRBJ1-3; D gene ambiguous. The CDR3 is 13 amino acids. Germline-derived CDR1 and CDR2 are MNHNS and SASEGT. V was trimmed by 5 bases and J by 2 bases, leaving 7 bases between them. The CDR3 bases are TGTGCCAGCAGTTATAGGACTGGAAACACCATATATTTT. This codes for CASSYRTGNTIYF.

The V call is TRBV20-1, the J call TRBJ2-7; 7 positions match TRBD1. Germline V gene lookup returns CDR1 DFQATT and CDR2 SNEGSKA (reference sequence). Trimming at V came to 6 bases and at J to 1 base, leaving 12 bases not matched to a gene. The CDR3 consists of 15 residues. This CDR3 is CSAPLRAGGSYEQYF. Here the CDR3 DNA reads TGCAGTGCCCCCCTCCGGGCAGGGGGTTCCTACGAGCAGTACTTC.

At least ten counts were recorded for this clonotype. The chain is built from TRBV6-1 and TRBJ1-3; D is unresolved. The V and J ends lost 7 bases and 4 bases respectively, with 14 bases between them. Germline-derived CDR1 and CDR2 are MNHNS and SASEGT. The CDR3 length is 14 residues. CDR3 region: CASIPDGRGNTIYF. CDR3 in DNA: TGTGCCAGCATTCCGGACGGACGAGGAAACACCATATATTTT.

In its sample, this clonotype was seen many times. This CDR3 reads CSAPWRGSSYEQYF. In DNA, the CDR3 is TGCAGTGCACCGTGGCGGGGGAGCTCCTACGAGCAGTACTTC. The gene calls are TRBV20-1 and TRBJ2-7, with 7 bases fitting TRBD2. This CDR3 spans 14 amino acids. From germline, CDR1 is DFQATT and CDR2 SNEGSKA (reference sequence). After removal of 6 bases from V and 0 bases from J, the junction contained 8 bases not matched to a gene.

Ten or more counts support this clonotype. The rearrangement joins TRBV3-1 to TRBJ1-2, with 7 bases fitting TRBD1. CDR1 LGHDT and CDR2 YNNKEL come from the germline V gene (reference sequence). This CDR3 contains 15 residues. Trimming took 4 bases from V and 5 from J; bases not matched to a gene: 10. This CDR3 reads CASSPHRQGWYGYTF. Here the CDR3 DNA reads TGTGCCAGCAGCCCCCACCGACAGGGCTGGTATGGCTACACCTTC. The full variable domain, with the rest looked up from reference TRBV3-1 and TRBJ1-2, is DTAVSQTPKYLVTQMGNDKSIKCEQNLGHDTMYWYKQDSKKFLKIMFSYNNKELIINETVPNRFSPKSPDKAHLNLHINSLELGDSAVYFCASSPHRQGWYGYTFGSGTRLTVV.